The text below deals with one TCR beta chain. The data stem from a study of cytomegalovirus exposure and HLA in healthy donors. Trimming left V 1 base short and J 1 base short, with 13 bases between. Germline values: CDR1 MNHNS, CDR2 SASEGT. The CDR3 spans 16 residues. 13 Jbeta primers and 60 Vbeta primers were used for the PCR. Generated by immunoSEQ multiplex PCR, the TCRdb table keeps only in-frame clones and is missing some. The sample includes 150,000 to 200,000 clones, about 88% of them seen just once. This TCR came from a woman under 30 in good health and CMV-seronegative. The J gene is TRBJ1-2, the V gene TRBV6-1; D is possibly TRBD1 (6 bases). Source material: PBMCs. The CDR3 bases are TGTGCCAGCAGTGAAGGGGTGGACAGATTTAACTATGGCTACACCTTC. This gives the protein CASSEGVDRFNYGYTF.